These T cell receptor beta chains were read from a single sample in a study of blood T cell repertoires in COVID-19. Here immunoSEQ multiplex PCR was the method, and the copy in TCRdb shows in-frame clones only, minus some. Of about 110,000 clones listed, just over 85% were seen once; the top ten hold 2% to 3%. Sequenced input: peripheral blood. These receptor sequences come from a human donor in a cohort sampled during active COVID-19. Both conserved end residues are trimmed from each CDR3.

j_call v_call cdr3_aa
TRBJ2-1 TRBV5-4 ASRSSLAGYGNEQF
TRBJ2-5 TRBV7-9 ASSLDSSGGFRETQY
TRBJ2-5 TRBV28 ASSLGTSDETQY
TRBJ2-5 TRBV10-2 ASSDRVERY
TRBJ2-1 TRBV19 ASSIDKSGSYNEQF
TRBJ2-5 TRBV7-9 ASSLTSGRAGETQY
TRBJ1-5 TRBV5-1 ASSFTGADQPQH
TRBJ1-1 TRBV5-4 ASRGRVSGNTEAF
TRBJ1-3 TRBV27 ASSIGVGNTIY
TRBJ1-3 TRBV19 ASSPLRGTGMGSGNTIY
TRBJ1-5 TRBV6-1 ASSEGGGSNQPQH
TRBJ2-7 TRBV14 ASSQDLSIGAGFFSEQY
TRBJ1-4 TRBV6-6 ASRSTGGATNEKLF
TRBJ1-1 TRBV9 ASSVEGATEAF
TRBJ2-3 TRBV28 ASSPTSGITDTQY
TRBJ1-2 TRBV9 ASSARGRGQGYGYT
TRBJ1-5 TRBV2 ASSVGGGFRQPQH
TRBJ1-1 TRBV6-5 ASRMDSLTEAF
TRBJ2-1 TRBV12-3/TRBV12-4 ASHPPGNEQF
TRBJ2-1 TRBV6-1 ASSEAEISRGYEQF
TRBJ1-4 TRBV5-1 ASSLAGKPNEKLF
TRBJ2-1 TRBV7-3 ASSLIGGSSYNEQF
TRBJ1-6 TRBV15 ATSRPRTESSYNSPLH
TRBJ2-2 TRBV19 ASNRQRNTGELF
TRBJ1-1 TRBV28 ASSLSPAVRITEAF
TRBJ2-2 TRBV18 ASSPTDRNTGELF
TRBJ1-2 TRBV7-2 ASSGYRGSNYGYT
TRBJ2-4 TRBV11-3 ASSPGLDKNIQY
TRBJ1-2 TRBV4-2 ASSQEGGTATYGYT
TRBJ1-2 TRBV28 ASSFSRDYGYT
TRBJ2-2 TRBV10-2 ASSETGSGELF
TRBJ2-1 TRBV21-1 ATPFPGQGCDEQF
TRBJ2-6 TRBV19 ASSIQYSGANVLT
TRBJ2-3 TRBV14 ASSQDLISGGARDTQY
TRBJ2-5 TRBV7-2 ASSSGQGTSGGSQY
TRBJ1-2 TRBV6-5 ASIRGGVYGYT
TRBJ2-3 TRBV14 ASSPRDTQY
TRBJ1-1 TRBV7-6 ASSSGQGNTEAF
TRBJ2-7 TRBV7-2 ASVGGSPYEQY
TRBJ1-5 TRBV19 ASSMDRGGNQPQH
TRBJ2-7 TRBV2 ASRTYEQY
TRBJ1-3 TRBV28 ASLTDFSGNTIY
TRBJ2-7 TRBV11-2 ASSLVAGGLGEQY
TRBJ2-7 TRBV5-1 ASSLGDRAGEQY
TRBJ2-1 TRBV18 ASRGQSYNEQF
TRBJ1-6 TRBV4-1 ASSQVRGPRFSPLH
TRBJ2-5 TRBV6-1 ASSVDRDSSGETQY
TRBJ2-7 TRBV7-9 ASSPDSSYEQY
TRBJ2-2 TRBV10-3 AISESIGTGGTGELF
TRBJ1-2 TRBV6-5 ASSYGTGGSLYGYT
TRBJ2-7 TRBV6-2/TRBV6-3 ASSWGEKEQY
TRBJ2-3 TRBV4-1 ASSQGGGRSDTQY
TRBJ2-7 TRBV4-2 ASSQGLAGVYEQY
TRBJ1-2 TRBV7-9 ASSFGRRAGGRGGYT
TRBJ2-5 TRBV24-1 ATSETGEIETQY
TRBJ2-1 TRBV5-1 ASSVTGTLGEQF
TRBJ1-2 TRBV7-9 ASSLVEREDGYT